This T cell receptor (beta chain) was found in a study of blood T cell repertoires in COVID-19. For the study at large: Acute-phase and convalescent COVID-19 samples originated in the United States, Italy and Spain. In each case, the material was cDNA or gDNA derived from T cells, B-cell-depleted T cells, or PBMCs.

Per the authors' pipeline: Cell counts per sample came from amplifying reference gene primers. TCRdb's copy holds only in-frame clones and misses some; the assay was immunoSEQ multiplex PCR. V and J calls plus clone size are reproduced from that table; the DNA served to infer D and trimming. The table has approximately 80,000 clones, 88% seen once. V gave up 6 bases and J gave up 6 bases, with 17 bases separating them. The CDR3 spans 14 residues. Germline CDR1 MNHEY, CDR2 SMNVEV (reference sequence). The clonotype comes from a human donor in a cohort sampled during active COVID-19. This rearrangement joins TRBV27 to TRBJ1-2, with D possibly matching TRBD1 (6 bases). The sequenced material came from peripheral blood. CDR3 in amino acids: CASRGGLAGHGYTF. CDR3 DNA sequence: TGTGCCAGCAGGGGGGGGCTCGCCGGGCATGGCTACACCTTC.